The 19 T cell receptor beta chains below all came from one sample that was sequenced in a study of T cells in women clearing cervical HPV infection. Here immunoSEQ multiplex PCR was the method, and the copy in TCRdb shows in-frame clones only, minus some. Here the sample table reports about 35,000 clones. Input material: blood buffy coat. The receptors originated from a woman aged 18-70 years with a cervical HPV16 infection that either progressed to CIN3+ or cleared (not recorded which).

Concerning this clone: Read sequence stops 3 residues before the CDR3 end, and the germline J gene provides the missing end. The chain has TRBV18 and TRBJ2-3; D gene unclear. Germline assignment: CDR1 KGHSH and CDR2 LQKENI. CDR3 length: 13 residues. CDR3 DNA (partial): TGTGCCAGCTCACTAAGGGTAGGAGAGACG. Its protein is CASSLRVGET. The CDR3 in full is CASSLRVGETQYF.

As regards this clone: The read ends 3 residues shy of where the CDR3 ends; the end is completed using the germline J gene. The chain recombines TRBV12-3 or TRBV12-4 with TRBJ2-7, with 11 positions matching TRBD2. The CDR3 has 15 residues. The junction had 7 bases not matched to a gene; V was cut back by 3 bases and J by 6 bases. CDR3 sequence reads: CASSFWASGRSEQYF. Incomplete CDR3 DNA: TGTGCCAGCAGTTTTTGGGCTAGCGGGAGGAGCGAG.

About this clone: The read comes to an end 3 residues before the CDR3 does, leaving the germline J gene to fill in the end. J is TRBJ2-3 and V is TRBV5-1; 8 bases line up with TRBD2. V shed 5 bases and J 2 bases; nucleotides not matched to a gene: 10. Germline values: CDR1 SGHRS, CDR2 YFSETQ. The CDR3 contains 16 residues. The CDR3: CASSLSGAANTDTQYF. The covered CDR3 bases are TGCGCCAGCAGTCTTAGCGGGGCCGCCAACACAGATACG. Complete variable domain (other parts from reference TRBV5-1 and TRBJ2-3): KAGVTQTPRYLIKTRGQQVTLSCSPISGHRSVSWYQQTPGQGLQFLFEYFSETQRNKGNFPGRFSGRQFSNSRSEMNVSTLELGDSALYLCASSLSGAANTDTQYFGPGTRLTVL.

A word on this clone: The read ends 3 residues early relative to the CDR3; the germline J gene fills the gap. This chain links TRBV7-3 with TRBJ2-2; 9 bases agree with TRBD1. Germline assignment: CDR1 SGHTA and CDR2 FQGTGA. V shed 5 bases and J 8 bases; nucleotides not matched to a gene: 6. This CDR3 spans 14 amino acids. The covered CDR3 bases are TGTGCCAGCAGCCGGGACAGGGCCGGGGGGGAG. The encoded protein is CASSRDRAGGE. In full, the CDR3 reads CASSRDRAGGELFF.

A note on this clone: Read coverage stops 3 residues before the CDR3 terminus; the germline J gene supplies the remainder. The chain has TRBV19 and TRBJ1-2; 9 bases map to TRBD1. Germline CDR1 is LNHDA and CDR2 is SQIVND (reference sequence). The CDR3 totals 14 residues. V gave up 3 bases and J gave up 2 bases; unmatched junction bases: 1. CDR3 region: CASSIGTGNYGYTF. Partial CDR3 DNA: TGTGCCAGTAGTATTGGGACAGGGAACTATGGC.

As for this clone: The DNA ends 3 residues before the CDR3 does, and the rest of the CDR3 is filled in from the germline J gene. The chain links TRBV7-2 to TRBJ1-2; D is unclear. Germline V CDR1 and CDR2: SGHTA, FQGNSA. CDR3 length: 17 residues. The CDR3 is CASSLAASKEGSYDYTF. CDR3 DNA (partial): TGTGCCAGCAGCTTAGCGGCTAGCAAGGAGGGCTCCTACGAC.

A word on this clone: Read data end 3 residues before the CDR3 end; the end is taken from the germline J gene. This chain connects TRBV2 to TRBJ2-7, with 13 bases that match TRBD2. V lost 4 bases, J lost 2 bases, and 2 bases stayed unmatched. Germline CDR1 is SNHLY and CDR2 is FYNNEI. The CDR3 contains 15 residues. Here the CDR3 reads CASSGLAGGTYEQYF. The CDR3 DNA, read in part, is TGTGCCAGCAGTGGACTAGCGGGGGGTACCTACGAG.

The part of the CDR3 DNA that was read is TGTGCCAGCAGCTCCCCAGGTAGCGGCTACAATGAG. Residues: CASSSPGSGYNE. The full CDR3 protein is CASSSPGSGYNEQFF. The chain couples TRBV7-3 to TRBJ2-1; tentative D call: TRBD2 (6 bases). Coverage ceases 3 residues before the CDR3 finishes, and the germline J gene fills in the end. Germline assignment: CDR1 SGHTA and CDR2 FQGTGA. This CDR3 is built from 15 residues. V was pared by 4 bases and J by 3 bases, with 13 bases between.

The CDR3: CASSTLAGDQTQYF. The sequenced part of the CDR3 DNA is TGTGCCAGTAGTACACTAGCGGGAGATCAGACC. This chain uses TRBV19 with TRBJ2-5, with 11 bases lining up with TRBD2. Read coverage stops 3 residues before the CDR3 terminus; the germline J gene supplies the remainder. This CDR3 has 14 amino acids. Trimming cost V 4 bases and J 6 bases; bases outside gene matches: 4. Germline CDR1 and CDR2: LNHDA and SQIVND (reference sequence).

On this clone: The read ends 3 residues before the CDR3 terminus; that terminus is restored from the germline J gene. The chain links TRBV20-1 to TRBJ1-2; TRBD1 agrees at 7 bases. Germline CDR1 is DFQATT and CDR2 is SNEGSKA (reference sequence). This CDR3 is 18 amino acids long. The part of the CDR3 DNA that was read is TGCAGTGCTAGAGCAGATTCGGGACAGATCATAGCCAAAAACATC. Amino acids: CSARADSGQIIAKNI. The whole CDR3 region reads CSARADSGQIIAKNIYTF.

Points on this clone: The sequenced fragment ends 3 residues before the CDR3 boundary, so the rest is inferred from the germline J gene. The chain links TRBV18 to TRBJ1-6; TRBD1 might be the D (6 bases). The CDR3 spans 15 residues. In germline, CDR1 is KGHSH, CDR2 LQKENI. V shed 1 base and J shed 5 bases, with 9 bases lying between them. Here the CDR3 reads CASSPLGGNNSPLHF. CDR3 bases read: TGTGCCAGCTCACCACTAGGGGGTAATAATTCACCC.

With respect to this clone: From the germline J gene comes the end of the CDR3, since the read stops 3 residues before it. The gene calls are TRBV13 and TRBJ2-5; tentative D call: TRBD2 (6 bases). Trimming took 5 bases from V and 1 from J, leaving 20 bases between them. The CDR3 runs to 17 residues. The germline V gene has CDR1 PRHDT and CDR2 FYEKMQ (reference sequence). Incomplete CDR3 DNA: TGTGCCAGCAGCCCGCGCCCCGGGACTTTTAGCCAAGAGACC. It is translated as CASSPRPGTFSQET. In full, the CDR3 is CASSPRPGTFSQETQYF.

The sequenced CDR3 bases are TGTGCCAGCAGTCCATCAGGGGGCGATTCACCC. This codes for CASSPSGGDSP. The whole CDR3 sequence reads CASSPSGGDSPLHF. The rearrangement links TRBV11-1 to TRBJ1-6; 8 nucleotides align to TRBD1. The CDR3 is cut off 3 residues early in the read; its end comes from the germline J gene. Looked up from germline, CDR1 is SGHAT and CDR2 is FQDESV (reference sequence). V shed 6 bases, J shed 8 bases, and the junction held 6 bases outside the gene matches. The CDR3 consists of 14 residues.

In the case of this clone: The CDR3 is cut off 3 residues early in the read; its end comes from the germline J gene. The V and J genes are TRBV7-9 and TRBJ1-2; D remains unclear. V was cut by 4 bases and J by 2 bases, with 14 bases left in between. The V gene's germline CDR1 is SEHNR and CDR2 FQNEAQ (reference sequence). The CDR3 length is 15 residues. The sequenced CDR3 bases are TGTGCCAGCAGCTCACAAGGCAGGCCAAACTATGGC. This encodes CASSSQGRPNYG. The CDR3, in full, reads CASSSQGRPNYGYTF.

CDR3 loop: CASSSVPGDEQFF. CDR3 bases read: TGTGCCAGCAGCTCGGTACCGGGGGATGAG. V usage is TRBV7-2 and J usage is TRBJ2-1, with D perhaps TRBD2 (6 bases). The sequence runs out 3 residues before the end of the CDR3; the remainder is reconstructed from the germline J gene. CDR3 size: 13 residues. The germline V gene encodes CDR1 SGHTA and CDR2 FQGNSA. Trimming shortened V by 4 bases and J by 8 bases, and 12 bases separated the two germline ends.

As to this clone: Sequencing ends 3 residues short of the CDR3 end; the germline J gene provides the rest. The chain carries TRBV12-3 or TRBV12-4 and TRBJ2-7; D is unresolved. With 5 bases removed from V and 3 bases from J, the gap between germline ends came to 5 bases. The CDR3 covers 11 residues. The sequenced CDR3 bases are TGTGCCAGCAGTATCAGCTACGAG. This translates into CASSISYE. The whole CDR3 sequence reads CASSISYEQYF.

Turning to this clone: The read comes to an end 3 residues before the CDR3 does, leaving the germline J gene to fill in the end. This chain uses TRBV5-1 with TRBJ2-2, with D possibly being TRBD1 (8 bases). The CDR3 extends over 14 amino acids. The germline CDR1 and CDR2 sequences are SGHRS and YFSETQ. The CDR3 loop is CASSFTGGDEKLFF. Incomplete CDR3 DNA: TGCGCCAGCAGCTTTACAGGGGGGGACGAAAAG.

About this clone: The CDR3 end lies 3 residues beyond the end of the read and is filled in from the germline J gene. The chain carries TRBV5-4 and TRBJ2-2; 9 bases map to TRBD1. V gave up 7 bases and J gave up 2 bases; unmatched junction bases: 6. Germline values: CDR1 SGHNT, CDR2 YYREEE (reference sequence). The CDR3 consists of 15 residues. The covered CDR3 bases are TGTGCCAGCGAAACAGGGGGCGACAACACCGGGGAG. As protein: CASETGGDNTGE. The whole CDR3 reads CASETGGDNTGELFF.

Details on this clone: The read terminates 3 residues before the CDR3 end, so the remaining end is supplied by the germline J gene. This chain joins TRBV6-1 and TRBJ1-6; D might be TRBD1 (5 bases). The CDR3 spans 15 residues. Trimming cost V 4 bases and J 9 bases, with 16 bases left between them. Germline V CDR1 and CDR2: MNHNS, SASEGT. The chain's CDR3 is CASSVSTGWGSPLHF. The sequenced part of the CDR3 DNA is TGTGCCAGCAGTGTGTCTACAGGCTGGGGTTCACCC.